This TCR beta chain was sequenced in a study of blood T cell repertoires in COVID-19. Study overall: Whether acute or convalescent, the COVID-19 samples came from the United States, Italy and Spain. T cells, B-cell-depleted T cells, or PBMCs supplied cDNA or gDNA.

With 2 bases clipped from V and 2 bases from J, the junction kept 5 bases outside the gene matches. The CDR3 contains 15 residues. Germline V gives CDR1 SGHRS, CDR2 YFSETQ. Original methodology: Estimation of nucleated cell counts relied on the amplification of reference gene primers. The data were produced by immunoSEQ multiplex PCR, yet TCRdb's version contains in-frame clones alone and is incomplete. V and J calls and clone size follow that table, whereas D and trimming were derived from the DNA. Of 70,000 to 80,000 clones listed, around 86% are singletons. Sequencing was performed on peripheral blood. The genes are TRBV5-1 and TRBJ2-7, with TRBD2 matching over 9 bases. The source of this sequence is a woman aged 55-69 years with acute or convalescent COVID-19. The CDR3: CASSLTSGWAYEQYF. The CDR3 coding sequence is TGCGCCAGCAGCTTAACTAGCGGGTGGGCCTACGAGCAGTACTTC.